This TCR beta chain was retrieved from a study of T cell repertoires in cytomegalovirus infection. At the level of the study: Both CMV infection and a matching HLA type were indicated by public TCR beta signatures. General study findings and limits: It was HLA-C-restricted CMV-specific TCR beta clonotypes that dominated the response ex vivo. Adding up the frequency of public TCR beta families identified people who carried CMV plus the relevant HLA.

TCRdb analysed the reads with MiXCR anew, one entry per CDR3 protein. This sample has roughly 150,000 distinct CDR3 sequences, with 23% found just once. A remark on this clonotype: Its antigen is not known.

The CDR3 spans 16 residues. Germline V CDR1 and CDR2: DFQATT, SNEGSKA (reference sequence). The V end lost 0 bases, the J end lost 8 bases, and 22 bases lay between the germline ends. The sequencing input was PBMCs. V is TRBV20-1 and J is TRBJ1-2; D remains unclear. This sequence was found in a human donor in good health (CMV status not recorded). Some clones in this sample may be carry-over from other donors' samples. Written as DNA, the CDR3 is TGCAGTGCTAGAGATTCAGTAAAGGAAAGTAGGAAGGGCTACACCTTC. Amino acids: CSARDSVKESRKGYTF.